This T cell receptor beta chain derives from a study of blood T cell repertoires in COVID-19 (TCRdb year 2020). Concerning the study at large: Collaborator samples came from the United States, Italy and Spain and covered acute and convalescent phases of COVID-19. The material from the prospective study consisted of cDNA or gDNA derived from T cells, B-cell-depleted T cells, or PBMCs. Deeply sampled blood TCRbeta repertoires from subjects exposed to, actively infected with, or recovered from COVID-19 were included in the dataset. The repertoires were released in a freely available public database meant as a resource for research on the immune response to SARS-CoV-2. The samples were drawn from the first 160 participants of the ongoing ImmuneRACE study and from 950 to 1,500 subjects provided by 6 global collaborators. Nearly every sample came with metadata listing a de-identified subject ID, COVID-19 status, age in years and sex. HLA class I and class II types, where available, came from metadata supplied by the sample provider rather than from assay-based typing.

The germline V gene encodes CDR1 SGHDT and CDR2 YYEEEE. V is trimmed back by 0 bases and J by 9 bases, and the junction contains 9 bases that no gene match accounts for. Including cysteine and phenylalanine, the CDR3 has 15 amino acids. Only the CDR3 part of the read is kept: 45 bases, read in frame from the first base. General study outcomes and caveats: Clinical and demographic metadata were provided uncurated, with the amount varying by source and participant.

Collaborating institutions collected whole blood in K2EDTA tubes following their own protocols. For TCRbeta analysis, collaborator samples were shipped as frozen whole blood, as isolated PBMCs, or as DNA extracted from either sample type. Details on this clone: Its cognate antigen has yet to be identified. No much larger clone is present one base from it, and per-base qualities are unavailable.

TCRbeta CDR3 regions were amplified from genomic DNA using the immunoSEQ Assay, a bias-controlled multiplex PCR. The original methods were these. The number of nucleated cells in each sample was estimated by amplification of reference gene primers within the assay. To quantify the absolute abundance of each unique TCRbeta CDR3 rearrangement, sequence reads were collapsed and filtered. For each sample, productive Simpson clonality was calculated as the square root of Simpson's diversity index over productive rearrangements. Sourced from immuneACCESS, this table was stored by TCRdb with only in-frame sequences that have V and J called. A share of the clones is absent; for the studies checked, an unresolved V gene accounts for under half, and the remainder has no known explanation. V, J and clone size were drawn from that table, and D and trimming were deduced from the DNA. The sample table lists around 20,000 clones, around 87% of them with a count of one. The ten most abundant clones make up more than 9.5% of the sample.

The specimen was peripheral blood. The V and J segments used are TRBV5-6 and TRBJ2-1; 7 bases in between match TRBD2. The receptor was derived from a human donor in a cohort sampled during active COVID-19. The CDR3 corresponds to CASSLGVGRSLEQFF. The DNA sequence is given as TGTGCCAGCAGCTTGGGAGTCGGGAGGTCCCTTGAGCAGTTCTTC.